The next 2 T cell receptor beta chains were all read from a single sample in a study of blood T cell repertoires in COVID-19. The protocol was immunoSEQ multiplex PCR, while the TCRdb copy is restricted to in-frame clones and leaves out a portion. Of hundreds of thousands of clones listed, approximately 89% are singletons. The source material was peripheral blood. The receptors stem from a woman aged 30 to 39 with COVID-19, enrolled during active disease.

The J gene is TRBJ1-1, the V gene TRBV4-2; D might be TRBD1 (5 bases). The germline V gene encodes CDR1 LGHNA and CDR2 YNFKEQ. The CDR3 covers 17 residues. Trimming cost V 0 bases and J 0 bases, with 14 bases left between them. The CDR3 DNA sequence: TGTGCCAGCAGCCAAGATTTGGGACTACTTTTGAACACTGAAGCTTTCTTT. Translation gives CASSQDLGLLLNTEAFF.

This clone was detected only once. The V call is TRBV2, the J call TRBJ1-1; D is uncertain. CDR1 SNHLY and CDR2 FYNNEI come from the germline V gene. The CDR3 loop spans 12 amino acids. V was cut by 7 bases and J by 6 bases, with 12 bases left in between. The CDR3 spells CASTEYGAEAFF. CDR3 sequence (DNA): TGTGCCAGCACCGAGTACGGGGCTGAAGCTTTCTTT.